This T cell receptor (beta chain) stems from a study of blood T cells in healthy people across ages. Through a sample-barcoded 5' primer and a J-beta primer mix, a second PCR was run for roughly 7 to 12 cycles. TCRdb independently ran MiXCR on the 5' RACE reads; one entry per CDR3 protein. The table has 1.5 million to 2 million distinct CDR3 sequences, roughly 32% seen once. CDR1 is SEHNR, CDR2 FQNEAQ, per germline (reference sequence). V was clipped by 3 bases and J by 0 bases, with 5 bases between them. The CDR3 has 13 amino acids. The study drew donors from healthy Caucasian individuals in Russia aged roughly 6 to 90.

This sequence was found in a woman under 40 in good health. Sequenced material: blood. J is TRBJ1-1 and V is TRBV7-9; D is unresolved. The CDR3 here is CASSFMVNTEAFF. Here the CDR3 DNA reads TGTGCCAGCAGCTTTATGGTGAACACTGAAGCTTTCTTT.